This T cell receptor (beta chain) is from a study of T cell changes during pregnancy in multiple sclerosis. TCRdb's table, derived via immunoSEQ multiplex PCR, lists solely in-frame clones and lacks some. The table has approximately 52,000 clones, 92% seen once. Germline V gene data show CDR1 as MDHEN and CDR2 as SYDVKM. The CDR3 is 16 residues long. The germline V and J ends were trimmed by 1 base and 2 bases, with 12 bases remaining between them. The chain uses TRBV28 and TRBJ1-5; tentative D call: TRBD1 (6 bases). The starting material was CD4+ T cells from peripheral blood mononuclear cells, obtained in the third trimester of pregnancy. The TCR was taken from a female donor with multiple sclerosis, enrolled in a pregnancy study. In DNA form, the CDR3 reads TGTGCCAGCAGTTTATCCCACAGGGCCCGCAATCAGCCCCAGCATTTT. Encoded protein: CASSLSHRARNQPQHF.